These 10 T cell receptor beta chains were all obtained from the same sample, sequenced in a study of shared clonotypes between healthy human individuals. Some clones are missing from TCRdb's copy, which holds only in-frame ones; the method was immunoSEQ multiplex PCR. The sample consists of 2 million to 2.5 million clones, 80% to 95% of them appearing once. Sequencing used naive CD4+ T cells from PBMCs. Subset here: CD45RA+ positively selected. All receptors derive from a man younger than 35 in good health. Some clones in this sample may be carry-over from other donors' samples.

The rearrangement links TRBV29-1 to TRBJ2-7, with 12 bases aligning to TRBD2. Germline CDR1 reads SQVTM; CDR2 reads ANQGSEA. This CDR3 region has 11 residues. This CDR3 reads CSGTSGYEQYF. DNA of the CDR3: TGCAGTGGGACTAGCGGGTACGAGCAGTACTTC.

The chain recombines TRBV7-2 with TRBJ1-2; TRBD1 might be the D (6 bases). This CDR3 has 14 amino acids. Germline CDR1 and CDR2: SGHTA and FQGNSA. V was clipped by 8 bases and J by 4 bases, with 17 bases between them. The CDR3 spells CASVGGAGPYGYTF. CDR3 nucleotide sequence: TGTGCCAGCGTGGGGGGGGCCGGCCCCTATGGCTACACCTTC.

J is TRBJ1-5 and V is TRBV28; possibly TRBD1 for D (5 bases). This CDR3 is 16 amino acids long. Germline CDR1 MDHEN, CDR2 SYDVKM. Trimming left V 7 bases short and J 1 base short, with 17 bases between. In nucleotides, the CDR3 is TGTGCCAGCACCCCGTTGGGGCGGGGGAGCAATCAGCCCCAGCATTTT. It yields the protein CASTPLGRGSNQPQHF. Drawing the rest from reference TRBV28 and TRBJ1-5, the complete variable domain is DVKVTQSSRYLVKRTGEKVFLECVQDMDHENMFWYRQDPGLGLRLIYFSYDVKMKEKGDIPEGYSVSREKKERFSLILESASTNQTSMYLCASTPLGRGSNQPQHFGDGTRLSIL.

Concerning this clone: This CDR3 is also generated by other DNA sequences in the sample. The gene calls are TRBV28 and TRBJ2-5; weak D call: TRBD1 (6 bases). Trimming cost V 5 bases and J 5 bases, with 15 bases left between them. In germline, CDR1 is MDHEN, CDR2 SYDVKM. This CDR3 region has 14 residues. This chain's CDR3 is CASSLTGSWETQYF. Written as DNA, the CDR3 is TGTGCCAGCAGTCTAACAGGGAGTTGGGAGACCCAGTACTTC. The entire variable domain, with the rest obtained from reference TRBV28 and TRBJ2-5, is as follows: DVKVTQSSRYLVKRTGEKVFLECVQDMDHENMFWYRQDPGLGLRLIYFSYDVKMKEKGDIPEGYSVSREKKERFSLILESASTNQTSMYLCASSLTGSWETQYFGPGTRLLVL.

The CDR3 bases are TGTGCCAGCAGTTCCTGGGACGCCTCGGGTCAGCCCCAGCATTTT. The encoded protein is CASSSWDASGQPQHF. The genes are TRBV27 and TRBJ1-5; weak D call: TRBD1 (5 bases). Germline loops: CDR1 MNHEY, CDR2 SMNVEV (reference sequence). This CDR3 region has 15 residues. The ends were cut back, 4 bases at V and 6 bases at J, with 16 bases in the middle.

This clone came up a few times. V is TRBV2 and J is TRBJ1-1, with 7 nucleotides matching TRBD1. The germline CDR1 and CDR2 sequences are SNHLY and FYNNEI. The CDR3 consists of 13 residues. Unmatched junction bases numbered 6, after V lost 6 bases and J lost 5 bases. The CDR3 sequence is CASRTGLRTEAFF. In nucleotides, the CDR3 is TGTGCCAGCAGGACAGGGCTTCGGACTGAAGCTTTCTTT.

The chain employs TRBV6-5 and TRBJ1-2; D not certain. V lost 5 bases, J lost 4 bases, and 14 bases lay in between. Germline V gene data show CDR1 as MNHEY and CDR2 as SVGAGI. The CDR3 is 14 amino acids. The CDR3 DNA reads as TGTGCCAGCAGTCCCCGGGCTCTTAGCTATGGCTACACCTTC. It translates to CASSPRALSYGYTF.

The V gene is TRBV6-1, the J gene TRBJ1-2, with D possibly matching TRBD1 (6 bases). This CDR3 is built from 14 residues. Germline loops: CDR1 MNHNS, CDR2 SASEGT. Trimming took off 4 bases at V and 8 bases at J, with 17 bases between the two ends. The CDR3 region is CASSASGQSGGYTF. The CDR3 nucleotides read TGTGCCAGCAGTGCCTCCGGACAGAGCGGCGGCTACACCTTC.

The rearrangement uses TRBV28 and TRBJ2-4, with 13 bases that match TRBD2. This CDR3 comprises 19 residues. Losses at the gene ends were 5 bases for V and 0 bases for J; bases not matched to a gene: 10. Per the germline V gene, CDR1 is MDHEN and CDR2 is SYDVKM. The CDR3 nucleotides read TGTGCCAGCAGTCCAACGGGACTAGCGGGACTCTTAGCCAAAAACATTCAGTACTTC. Translation: CASSPTGLAGLLAKNIQYF. The entire variable domain, with the rest obtained from reference TRBV28 and TRBJ2-4, is as follows: DVKVTQSSRYLVKRTGEKVFLECVQDMDHENMFWYRQDPGLGLRLIYFSYDVKMKEKGDIPEGYSVSREKKERFSLILESASTNQTSMYLCASSPTGLAGLLAKNIQYFGAGTRLSVL.

CDR3 loop: CAWSVGAAGELFF. The CDR3 DNA reads as TGTGCCTGGAGTGTCGGGGCCGCGGGGGAGCTGTTTTTT. The chain is built from TRBV30 and TRBJ2-2, with D tentatively TRBD1 or TRBD2 (5 bases each). Between the trimmed V and J ends, which lost 0 bases and 8 bases, there was a span of 10 bases. The CDR3 contains 13 residues. Germline CDR1 and CDR2: GTSNPN and SVGIG (reference sequence).